This T cell receptor (beta chain) stems from a study of PD-L1 blockade in urothelial cancer. Whole-study context: Administration of atezolizumab to patients began at some point between 2013 and 2015, at 1,200 mg intravenously every 3 weeks. Blood analysis took place 3 weeks (second dose) and 6 weeks after treatment start.

Generated by immunoSEQ multiplex PCR, the TCRdb table keeps only in-frame clones and is missing some. The sample has approximately 45,000 clones; 82% are singletons. This clone showed up just a few times. Per the germline V gene, CDR1 is SGHRS and CDR2 is YFSETQ. With 0 bases clipped from V and 8 bases from J, the junction kept 4 bases outside the gene matches. The CDR3 contains 13 residues. Time point indicated: pretreatment peripheral blood. A total of 1 to 8 samples per patient were collected pretreatment and on-treatment. The V and J genes are TRBV5-1 and TRBJ1-2; TRBD1 aligns across 7 bases. The source of this sequence is a man between 50 and 59 years old with urothelial cancer. The starting material was PBMCs, obtained around atezolizumab (anti-PD-L1) treatment. CDR3 sequence (DNA): TGCGCCAGCAGCTTGGGAACAGGGGAAGGCTACACCTTC. Its translation: CASSLGTGEGYTF.